The T cell receptor (beta chain) described here comes from a study of T cell repertoires and HLA-DP antigens. Across the whole study: One stimulator alloantigen differed from self by one groove amino acid; the other by ten. Donors were two male and one female, aged 18-to-29 to 60-to-69.

Profiled with immunoSEQ multiplex PCR; TCRdb holds only in-frame clones, not every one. Seen here are over 60,000 clones, around 77% observed once, and the top ten hold more than 1.5%. The CDR3 sequence is 14 residues long. The V gene end was trimmed by 5 bases and the J gene end by 5 bases; junction bases not matched to a gene: 7. Germline V gene lookup returns CDR1 SGHNT and CDR2 YYREEE (reference sequence). On this clone itself: Antigen unknown.

The J gene is TRBJ2-1, the V gene TRBV5-4; the match to TRBD2 covers 7 bases. Specimen: CD4+ T cells from PBMCs. The sequence was collected from a man in his sixties in good health and CMV-seronegative. The CDR3 DNA reads TGTGCCAGCAGAGTGGGAGGGCAAGACAATGAGCAGTTCTTC. Residues: CASRVGGQDNEQFF.